Here is one TCR beta chain with its context. Its target is not known. Sequencing was performed with immunoSEQ multiplex PCR; in TCRdb, only in-frame clones are kept and a portion is missing. The sample records about 26,000 clones, around 75% being singletons. The data were taken from a study of CD4 T cells in relation to SARS-CoV-2 and coronaviruses. Study context: PBMCs were cultured with antigen for less than twelve days before TCR beta sequencing. The HLA restriction of the shared crossreactive spike epitopes was mapped. No peptide or an HIV-1 Nef peptide pool served as negative control.

CD4+ T cells from unexposed donors were obtained before the COVID-19 pandemic (2011-2018). Isolation of CD4+ T cells took place after less than 13 days in culture. As cell numbers allowed, unexposed-donor CD4+ T cells faced SARS-CoV-2 S/N and four cold-coronavirus spikes. The CDR3 loop spans 15 amino acids. V was trimmed by 0 bases and J by 2 bases, leaving 12 bases between them. The germline V gene encodes CDR1 GTSNPN and CDR2 SVGIG (reference sequence). The sample consisted of CD4+ T cells from PBMCs, cultured in vitro. This clonotype originated in a human donor in good health. The gene calls are TRBV30 and TRBJ2-3; D not certain. The CDR3 sequence is CAWSVMLAFTDTQYF. CDR3 bases: TGTGCCTGGAGTGTAATGTTGGCCTTCACAGATACGCAGTATTTT. The full variable domain, its missing parts supplied by reference TRBV30 and TRBJ2-3, is SQTIHQWPATLVQPVGSPLSLECTVEGTSNPNLYWYRQAAGRGLQLLFYSVGIGQISSEVPQNLSASRPQDRQFILSSKKLLLSDSGFYLCAWSVMLAFTDTQYFGPGTRLTVL.